The sequence of this T cell receptor (beta chain) was determined in a study of regulatory T cells in long-lasting Graves disease. Turning to the study itself: Persistent Graves' disease required over 5 years of antithyroid drugs and positive TSH receptor antibodies.

This clonotype has only a few counts. Its antigen remains unknown. Notes on the study in general: Limited sample numbers may have lowered accuracy. Persistent disease was associated with favored TRBV28 usage and with favored use of TRBJ1-2 and TRBJ2-5.

The time point is: persistent/refractory GD, antithyroid drugs over 5 years with positive TRAb. PBMC-derived RNA was used for the TCR library. As a group, patients came from one endocrinology department in Xi'an, China. The CDR3 spans 15 residues. Looked up from germline, CDR1 is SNHLY and CDR2 is FYNNEI. The germline V and J ends were trimmed by 6 bases and 2 bases, with 14 bases remaining between them. TCR beta libraries were built with iRepertoire HTBI primers and Arm-PCR of CDR3 regions. TCRdb independently ran MiXCR on the multiplex PCR reads; one entry per CDR3 protein. This table holds a few hundred thousand distinct CDR3 sequences, around 24% found once.

The rearrangement joins TRBV2 to TRBJ1-3; possibly TRBD1 for D (6 bases). The receptor was derived from a female donor with Graves disease. The material was peripheral blood mononuclear cells (PBMCs), obtained when the disease was refractory, from a patient treated with antithyroid drugs. CDR3 sequence: CASRAGQIPGNTIYF. For the CDR3, the DNA is TGTGCCAGCAGGGCAGGACAGATCCCTGGAAACACCATATATTTT.